This T cell receptor beta chain was retrieved from a study of blood T cell repertoires in COVID-19. Across the whole study: COVID-19 samples from acute and convalescent phases originated in the United States, Italy and Spain.

In the original analysis: Estimation of nucleated cell counts relied on the amplification of reference gene primers. Here immunoSEQ multiplex PCR was the method, and the copy in TCRdb shows in-frame clones only, minus some. For V, J and clone size, that table is used; D and trimming come from the DNA. This table has tens of thousands of clones, 87% appearing once. CDR3 size: 15 residues. The V gene end was trimmed by 2 bases and the J gene end by 1 base; junction bases not matched to a gene: 4. Germline lookup yields CDR1 SGHDN and CDR2 FVKESK. The sample taken for sequencing was peripheral blood. The rearrangement links TRBV14 to TRBJ2-5; 7 nucleotides line up with TRBD2. The sequence was obtained from a human donor in a cohort sampled during active COVID-19. The CDR3 sequence is CASSQLLAAQETQYF. Written as DNA, the CDR3 is TGTGCCAGCAGCCAACTCCTAGCGGCCCAAGAGACCCAGTACTTC. Supplemented by reference TRBV14 and TRBJ2-5, the full variable domain reads EAGVTQFPSHSVIEKGQTVTLRCDPISGHDNLYWYRRVMGKEIKFLLHFVKESKQDESGMPNNRFLAERTGGTYSTLKVQPAELEDSGVYFCASSQLLAAQETQYFGPGTRLLVL.